This paragraph reports one T cell receptor beta chain. These data belong to a study of blood T cell repertoires in COVID-19. Across the whole study: Whether acute or convalescent, the COVID-19 samples came from the United States, Italy and Spain. T cells, B-cell-depleted T cells, or PBMCs provided the cDNA or gDNA that served as material.

The assay was immunoSEQ multiplex PCR, and TCRdb's table has in-frame clones only and misses some. Counted here are more than 200,000 clones, 75% to 90% occurring once; the ten biggest clones make up 3.5% to 5%. Those enrolled, adults aged 18 to 89 years, came from some 25 US areas. Clinical history reported by participants formed the basis on which cohorts were assigned. The sample taken for sequencing was PBMCs or T cells enriched from blood (not recorded which). The receptor's source is a woman aged 30 to 39 who had recovered from COVID-19.

CDR3 nucleotide sequence: TGTGCTAGTGGTTTGTCGAGGGGGGAGCAGTACTTC. The encoded protein is CASGLSRGEQYF. V gene TRBV12-5 combines with J gene TRBJ2-7, with a weak D call TRBD1 (6 bases). The germline V and J ends were trimmed by 2 bases and 7 bases, with 9 bases remaining between them. The CDR3 runs 12 residues. CDR1 and CDR2 (germline): LGHNT, FRNRAP. The full variable domain, with the rest looked up from reference TRBV12-5 and TRBJ2-7, is DARVTQTPRHKVTEMGQEVTMRCQPILGHNTVFWYRQTMMQGLELLAYFRNRAPLDDSGMPKDRFSAEMPDATLATLKIQPSEPRDSAVYFCASGLSRGEQYFGPGTRLTVT.